This passage covers 15 T cell receptor beta chains from one sample sequenced in a study of cytotoxic CD8 clonotypes in ibrutinib-treated CLL. Produced via immunoSEQ multiplex PCR; TCRdb's table is partial and in-frame only. The sample shows fewer than 25,000 clones, around 72% of them seen only once. Here the sequenced sample was PBMCs, taken before ibrutinib treatment. These receptors were collected from a human donor with chronic lymphocytic leukemia.

This chain links TRBV5-8 with TRBJ1-2; 9 bases fit TRBD1. In germline, CDR1 is SGHTS, CDR2 YDEGEE. V was clipped by 3 bases and J by 4 bases; unmatched bases: 4. The CDR3 sequence is 14 residues long. In nucleotides, the CDR3 is TGTGCCAGCAGCTCGGGACAGGGCTCCTATGGCTACACCTTC. The encoded protein is CASSSGQGSYGYTF. The variable domain in full, completed from reference TRBV5-8 and TRBJ1-2, reads EAGVTQSPTHLIKTRGQQATLRCSPISGHTSVYWYQQALGLGLQFLLWYDEGEERNRGNFPPRFSGRQFPNYSSELNVNALELEDSALYLCASSSGQGSYGYTFGSGTRLTVV.

This chain uses TRBV6-5 with TRBJ1-2, with 7 bases fitting TRBD1. This CDR3 spans 14 amino acids. Losses at the gene ends were 7 bases for V and 0 bases for J; bases not matched to a gene: 5. CDR1 and CDR2 from the germline V gene are MNHEY and SVGAGI. The CDR3 sequence is CASTEGQTNYGYTF. CDR3 sequence (DNA): TGTGCCAGCACCGAGGGACAGACTAACTATGGCTACACCTTC.

This clone was observed a handful of times. The chain couples TRBV27 to TRBJ2-7; TRBD1 matches 7 bases. The length of the CDR3 is 14 residues. The germline V gene has CDR1 MNHEY and CDR2 SMNVEV (reference sequence). Trimming at V came to 6 bases and at J to 3 bases, leaving 8 bases not matched to a gene. Here the CDR3 reads CASSLRGQYYEQYF. The CDR3 region has the DNA TGTGCCAGCAGCCTTAGGGGACAGTACTACGAGCAGTACTTC.

This chain links TRBV27 with TRBJ2-3; D possibly corresponds to TRBD1 (6 bases). Germline V CDR1 and CDR2: MNHEY, SMNVEV (reference sequence). Trimming cost V 5 bases and J 7 bases, with 16 bases left between them. The CDR3 consists of 14 residues. The CDR3 DNA reads as TGTGCCAGCAGTCCCCGACAGGTTTTGAATACGCAGTATTTT. This translates into CASSPRQVLNTQYF.

The chain couples TRBV5-5 to TRBJ1-5, with D hard to call. The CDR3 consists of 17 residues. The germline V and J ends were trimmed by 7 bases and 5 bases, with 25 bases remaining between them. Germline V gene data show CDR1 as SGHKS and CDR2 as YYEKEE (reference sequence). This CDR3 is CASRPLMRAPRDQPQHF. The CDR3, as DNA: TGTGCCAGCCGCCCCCTTATGAGGGCTCCAAGGGATCAGCCCCAGCATTTT.

The chain couples TRBV5-1 to TRBJ2-3; a possible D gene is TRBD1 (6 bases). Germline-derived CDR1 and CDR2 are SGHRS and YFSETQ. The CDR3 is 14 residues long. Trimming took off 0 bases at V and 5 bases at J, with 10 bases between the two ends. CDR3 sequence (DNA): TGCGCCAGCAGCTTGGACAGGGTGGGAGATACGCAGTATTTT. Encoded protein: CASSLDRVGDTQYF.

Written as DNA, the CDR3 is TGTGCCAGTAGTAGCGGGGGCCCCGGCTACACCTTC. Its protein is CASSSGGPGYTF. This chain links TRBV19 with TRBJ1-2, with D perhaps TRBD1 (6 bases). CDR3 length: 12 amino acids. V shed 4 bases and J shed 8 bases, with 11 bases lying between them. Per the germline V gene, CDR1 is LNHDA and CDR2 is SQIVND (reference sequence).

This clone was recorded a few times. The chain recombines TRBV18 with TRBJ1-3; D is uncertain. CDR1 is KGHSH and CDR2 is LQKENI in the germline V gene. The CDR3 runs to 13 residues. V was cut by 10 bases and J by 7 bases, with 17 bases left in between. The CDR3 DNA reads as TGTGCCACTCAATCGAATAAAGCGAACACCATATATTTT. Amino acids: CATQSNKANTIYF.

The chain uses TRBV9 and TRBJ1-4; D gene ambiguous. Germline CDR1 is SGDLS and CDR2 is YYNGEE. Trimming left V 0 bases short and J 7 bases short, with 13 bases between. The CDR3 spans 15 residues. As DNA, the CDR3 is TGTGCCAGCAGCGTAGCCAGTGGCGTTGGTGAAAAACTGTTTTTT. Translation: CASSVASGVGEKLFF.

This clone was found a few times. The chain has TRBV7-2 and TRBJ1-2; 9 bases agree with TRBD1. V was clipped by 6 bases and J by 2 bases; unmatched bases: 7. Germline values: CDR1 SGHTA, CDR2 FQGNSA. This CDR3 is built from 15 residues. CDR3 coding DNA: TGTGCCAGCAGACCTACAGGGGGCGCGAACTATGGCTACACCTTC. Its translation: CASRPTGGANYGYTF.

The chain is built from TRBV5-1 and TRBJ1-1; D is ambiguous. Germline CDR1 is SGHRS and CDR2 is YFSETQ. The CDR3 extends over 15 amino acids. Deletions cut 0 bases from V and 1 base from J, with 10 bases between. In nucleotides, the CDR3 is TGCGCCAGCAGCTTGGCCCGACCGACGAACACTGAAGCTTTCTTT. It encodes CASSLARPTNTEAFF.

The chain employs TRBV27 and TRBJ1-1; D is undetermined. The germline V gene has CDR1 MNHEY and CDR2 SMNVEV (reference sequence). The CDR3 consists of 13 residues. Trimming shortened V by 0 bases and J by 4 bases, and 6 bases separated the two germline ends. CDR3 bases: TGTGCCAGCAGTTTATCCCGGGGCACTGAAGCTTTCTTT. It encodes CASSLSRGTEAFF.

The V and J genes are TRBV28 and TRBJ1-2, with 11 bases aligning to TRBD1. Germline lookup yields CDR1 MDHEN and CDR2 SYDVKM. Trimming at V came to 4 bases and at J to 1 base, leaving 5 bases not matched to a gene. This CDR3 has 16 residues. CDR3 loop: CASSSSGTGGNYGYTF. For the CDR3, the DNA is TGTGCCAGCAGTTCTTCCGGGACAGGGGGTAACTATGGCTACACCTTC.

The V and J genes are TRBV7-2 and TRBJ2-7; D call uncertain. V was shortened by 3 bases and J by 6 bases, with 15 bases between the two germline ends. Germline V gives CDR1 SGHTA, CDR2 FQGNSA. This CDR3 is built from 14 residues. In DNA form, the CDR3 reads TGTGCCAGCAGCTTCGGACCCCAGATGGGCGAGCAGTACTTC. Its protein is CASSFGPQMGEQYF. The full variable domain, rest sourced from reference TRBV7-2 and TRBJ2-7, is GAGVSQSPSNKVTEKGKDVELRCDPISGHTALYWYRQSLGQGLEFLIYFQGNSAPDKSGLPSDRFSAERTGGSVSTLTIQRTQQEDSAVYLCASSFGPQMGEQYFGPGTRLTVT.

This clone was picked up a small number of times. J is TRBJ1-2 and V is TRBV7-9, with unresolved D. The CDR3 has 11 amino acids. V gave up 5 bases and J gave up 8 bases, with 9 bases separating them. Looked up from germline, CDR1 is SEHNR and CDR2 is FQNEAQ (reference sequence). The CDR3 loop is CASSLSLGYTF. DNA of the CDR3: TGTGCCAGCAGCCTCTCGCTAGGCTACACCTTC.